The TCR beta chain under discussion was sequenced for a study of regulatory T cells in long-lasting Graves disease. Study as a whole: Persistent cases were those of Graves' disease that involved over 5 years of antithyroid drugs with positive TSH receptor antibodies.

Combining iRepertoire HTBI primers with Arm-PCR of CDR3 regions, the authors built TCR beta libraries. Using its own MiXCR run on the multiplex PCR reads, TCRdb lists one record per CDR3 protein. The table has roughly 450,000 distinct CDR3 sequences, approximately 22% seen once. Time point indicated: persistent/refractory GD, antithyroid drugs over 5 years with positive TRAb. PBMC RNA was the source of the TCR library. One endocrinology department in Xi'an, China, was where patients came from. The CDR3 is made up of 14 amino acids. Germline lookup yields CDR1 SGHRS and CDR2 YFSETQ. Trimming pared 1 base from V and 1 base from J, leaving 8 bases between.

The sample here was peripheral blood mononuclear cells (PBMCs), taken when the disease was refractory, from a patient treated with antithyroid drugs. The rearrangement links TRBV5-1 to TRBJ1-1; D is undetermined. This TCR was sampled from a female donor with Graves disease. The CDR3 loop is CASSLFTGNTEAFF. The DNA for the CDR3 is TGCGCCAGCAGCTTGTTTACGGGGAACACTGAAGCTTTCTTT.